Below, 14 T cell receptor beta chains from the same sample are listed, as sequenced in a study of cytomegalovirus exposure and HLA in healthy donors. 60 Vbeta and 13 Jbeta primers were used in PCR. Data came from immunoSEQ multiplex PCR; TCRdb stores just in-frame clones and leaves some out. The sample includes about 25,000 clones. The sequenced sample consisted of PBMCs. The receptor set was obtained from a male donor in good health and CMV-seropositive.

This chain joins TRBV6-5 and TRBJ2-7; 9 bases agree with TRBD1. The CDR3 is made up of 14 amino acids. From germline, CDR1 is MNHEY and CDR2 SVGAGI. The V segment lost 6 bases and the J segment 6 bases; nucleotides outside the gene matches: 9. DNA of the CDR3: TGTGCCAGCAGACCTACGGGACAGGGAGGCGAGCAGTACTTC. Translating it yields CASRPTGQGGEQYF.

The chain uses TRBV5-1 and TRBJ2-2; weak D call: TRBD1 (5 bases). The V end lost 3 bases, the J end lost 7 bases, and 13 bases lay between the germline ends. Germline lookup yields CDR1 SGHRS and CDR2 YFSETQ. CDR3 size: 14 residues. DNA for the CDR3: TGCGCCAGCAGCTCCTACAGGACGGACGGGGAGCTGTTTTTT. This translates into CASSSYRTDGELFF.

The chain couples TRBV18 to TRBJ2-3; maybe TRBD1 (5 bases). The V gene's germline CDR1 is KGHSH and CDR2 LQKENI. There are 17 residues in the CDR3. Trimming left V 0 bases short and J 1 base short, with 14 bases between. This CDR3 reads CASSPPPGNRGTDTQYF. CDR3 sequence (DNA): TGTGCCAGCTCACCACCGCCAGGGAATCGCGGCACAGATACGCAGTATTTT.

The chain is built from TRBV20-1 and TRBJ2-7; D is undetermined. Trimming pared 3 bases from V and 2 bases from J, leaving 5 bases between. The CDR3 has 11 residues. Germline V gives CDR1 DFQATT, CDR2 SNEGSKA (reference sequence). The CDR3: CSARGAYEQYF. The CDR3 region has the DNA TGCAGTGCTAGGGGCGCCTACGAGCAGTACTTC.

The chain employs TRBV30 and TRBJ1-2, with a possible D match to TRBD1 (5 bases). This CDR3 region has 14 residues. V lost 1 base and J lost 8, with 17 bases in between. Germline V gene data show CDR1 as GTSNPN and CDR2 as SVGIG (reference sequence). The CDR3 bases are TGTGCCTGGAGTGGGTTACGGCAGGGCGGCGGCTACACCTTC. Translated, it gives CAWSGLRQGGGYTF.

V is TRBV5-1 and J is TRBJ2-7; TRBD1 is a possible D gene (6 bases). Trimming cost V 3 bases and J 6 bases, with 13 bases left between them. This CDR3 comprises 13 residues. CDR1 is SGHRS, CDR2 YFSETQ, per germline. CDR3 loop: CASSYTGPGEQYF. CDR3 nucleotide sequence: TGCGCCAGCAGCTATACAGGGCCTGGCGAGCAGTACTTC.

The chain uses TRBV19 and TRBJ1-5; TRBD1 aligns across 7 bases. V lost 1 base to trimming and J lost 5 bases; unmatched junction nucleotides: 5. This CDR3 is 15 amino acids long. The V gene's germline CDR1 is LNHDA and CDR2 SQIVND (reference sequence). The CDR3 reads CASSIGQQGDQPQHF. For the CDR3, the DNA is TGTGCCAGTAGTATAGGTCAGCAGGGGGATCAGCCCCAGCATTTT.

The J gene is TRBJ1-5, the V gene TRBV27, with D tentatively TRBD1 (5 bases). This CDR3 is 14 amino acids long. Trimming removed 0 bases from V and 6 bases from J, with 9 bases in between. CDR1 is MNHEY and CDR2 is SMNVEV in the germline V gene (reference sequence). The CDR3 here is CASSLSPGSQPQHF. The CDR3 bases are TGTGCCAGCAGTTTATCCCCAGGGTCTCAGCCCCAGCATTTT.

This chain uses TRBV6-4 with TRBJ2-1; D ambiguous. Germline CDR1 and CDR2: MRHNA and SNTAGT. Between the trimmed V and J ends, which lost 0 bases and 4 bases, there was a span of 10 bases. There are 15 residues in the CDR3. CDR3 amino acids: CASSDSWSSYNEQFF. The CDR3 coding sequence is TGTGCCAGCAGTGACTCTTGGAGCTCTTACAATGAGCAGTTCTTC.

The CDR3 protein is CAWRAPSSYEQYF. The CDR3 bases are TGTGCCTGGAGGGCCCCCAGCTCCTACGAGCAGTACTTC. The rearrangement links TRBV30 to TRBJ2-7; D is unclear. The V end was cut by 3 bases, the J end by 0 bases, with 9 bases between. Germline V gives CDR1 GTSNPN, CDR2 SVGIG (reference sequence). The CDR3 is 13 residues long. Full variable domain (rest looked up from reference TRBV30 and TRBJ2-7): SQTIHQWPATLVQPVGSPLSLECTVEGTSNPNLYWYRQAAGRGLQLLFYSVGIGQISSEVPQNLSASRPQDRQFILSSKKLLLSDSGFYLCAWRAPSSYEQYFGPGTRLTVT.

The chain uses TRBV15 and TRBJ2-1; D perhaps matches TRBD2 (5 bases). V lost 0 bases and J 2 bases, leaving 11 bases between the germline ends. The V gene's germline CDR1 is LNHNV and CDR2 YYDKDF (reference sequence). The CDR3 has 16 residues. CDR3 in amino acids: CATSREGGPPYNEQFF. The CDR3 DNA is TGTGCCACCAGCAGAGAGGGCGGGCCCCCCTACAATGAGCAGTTCTTC.

This rearrangement joins TRBV28 to TRBJ2-7, with D perhaps matching TRBD1 (7 bases). V lost 6 bases, J lost 0 bases, and 12 bases lay in between. CDR3 length equals 14 residues. Germline V lookup: CDR1 MDHEN, CDR2 SYDVKM. This chain's CDR3 is CASRQGGASYEQYF. CDR3 sequence (DNA): TGTGCCAGCAGGCAGGGGGGAGCCTCCTACGAGCAGTACTTC.

CDR3 DNA: TGTGCCAGCAGTGTGCGGGACAGGGACTCGTGGACCGGGGAGCTGTTTTTT. Residues: CASSVRDRDSWTGELFF. The rearrangement joins TRBV2 to TRBJ2-2; 9 positions agree with TRBD1. Germline V CDR1 and CDR2: SNHLY, FYNNEI. J lost 5 bases, V lost 4 bases, and 11 bases had no gene match. This CDR3 spans 17 amino acids.

The rearrangement links TRBV6-5 to TRBJ1-1; D call uncertain. Germline V lookup: CDR1 MNHEY, CDR2 SVGAGI. V was pared by 7 bases and J by 1 base, with 13 bases between. The CDR3 is 14 amino acids. DNA of the CDR3: TGTGCCAGCAATGGGCAAACTGGGAACACTGAAGCTTTCTTT. This encodes CASNGQTGNTEAFF.